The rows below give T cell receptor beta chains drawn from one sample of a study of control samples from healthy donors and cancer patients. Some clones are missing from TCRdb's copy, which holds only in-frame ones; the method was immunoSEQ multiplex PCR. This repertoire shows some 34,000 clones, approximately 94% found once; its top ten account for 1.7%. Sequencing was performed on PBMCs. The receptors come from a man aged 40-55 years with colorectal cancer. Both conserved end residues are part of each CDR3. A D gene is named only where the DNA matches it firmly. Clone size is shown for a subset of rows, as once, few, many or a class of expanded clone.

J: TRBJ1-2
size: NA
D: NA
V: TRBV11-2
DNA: TGTGCCAGCAGCTTCAGCTATGGCTACACCTTC
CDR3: CASSFSYGYTF

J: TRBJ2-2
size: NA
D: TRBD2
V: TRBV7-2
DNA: TGTGCCAGCAGCCCAGCGGGGGGCGCGAACACCGGGGAGCTGTTTTTT
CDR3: CASSPAGGANTGELFF

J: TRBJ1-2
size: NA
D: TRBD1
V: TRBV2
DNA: TGTGCCAGCAGCGGACAGGGGGCTAACTATGGCTACACCTTC
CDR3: CASSGQGANYGYTF

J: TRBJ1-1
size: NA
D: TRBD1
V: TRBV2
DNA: TGTGCCAGCAATCGCTTGGCTGGACAGGCAAACACTGAAGCTTTCTTT
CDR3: CASNRLAGQANTEAFF

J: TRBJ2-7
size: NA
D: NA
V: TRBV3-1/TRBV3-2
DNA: TGTGCCAGCAGCCAAGACTACAGCCTCCTCGAGCAGTACTTC
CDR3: CASSQDYSLLEQYF

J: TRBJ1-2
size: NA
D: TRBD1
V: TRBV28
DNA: TGTGCCAGCAGTCGTCAGGGGGTGCCTAACTATGGCTACACCTTC
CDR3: CASSRQGVPNYGYTF

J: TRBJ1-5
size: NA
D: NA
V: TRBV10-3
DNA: TGTGCCATCAGTACAGGGTCTCAGCCCCAGCATTTT
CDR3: CAISTGSQPQHF

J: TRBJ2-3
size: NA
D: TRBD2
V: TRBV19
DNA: TGTGCCAGTAGGGTTAGCGGGGGGGCAGGCACAGATACGCAGTATTTT
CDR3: CASRVSGGAGTDTQYF

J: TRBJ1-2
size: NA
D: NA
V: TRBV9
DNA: TGTGCCAGCAGCACGGACTTCTATGGCTACACCTTC
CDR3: CASSTDFYGYTF

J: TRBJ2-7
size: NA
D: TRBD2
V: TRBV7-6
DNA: TGTGCCAGCAGCTTACTAGCGGGGGGGAACGAGCAGTACTTC
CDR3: CASSLLAGGNEQYF

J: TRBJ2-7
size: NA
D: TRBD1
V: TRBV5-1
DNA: TGCGCCAGCAGCTTGGAATGGTCACAGGGGGCGCGGGACGAGCAGTACTTC
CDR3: CASSLEWSQGARDEQYF

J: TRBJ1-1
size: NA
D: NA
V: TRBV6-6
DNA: TGTGCCAGCAGTCCCAACACTGAAGCTTTCTTT
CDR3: CASSPNTEAFF

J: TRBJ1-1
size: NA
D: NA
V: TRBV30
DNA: TGTGCCTGGACTCAATATAAAACTTTCTTT
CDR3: CAWTQYKTFF

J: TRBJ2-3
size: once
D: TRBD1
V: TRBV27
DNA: TGTGCCAGCAGCCTCCTGGGACAGGGTAAGAGGGGCACAGATACGCAGTATTTT
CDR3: CASSLLGQGKRGTDTQYF

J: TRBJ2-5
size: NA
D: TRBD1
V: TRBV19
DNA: TGTGCCAGTAGGGACACAGGGGGTGGTGGGACCCAGTACTTC
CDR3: CASRDTGGGGTQYF

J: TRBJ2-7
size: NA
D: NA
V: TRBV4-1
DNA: TGCGCCAGCAGCCAAGAATTGCCGGGGGCAAGGGAGCAGTACTTC
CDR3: CASSQELPGAREQYF

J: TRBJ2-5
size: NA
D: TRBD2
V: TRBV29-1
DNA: TGCAGCGTCTTACTAGCGGGGGCATGGGAGACCCAGTACTTC
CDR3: CSVLLAGAWETQYF

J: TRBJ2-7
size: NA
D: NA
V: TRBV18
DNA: TGTGCCAGCTCAGAAAGAGGGAGCGAGCAGTACTTC
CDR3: CASSERGSEQYF

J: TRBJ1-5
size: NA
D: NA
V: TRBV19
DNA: TGTGCCAGCGCCGGGCCCTATAGCAATCAGCCCCAGCATTTT
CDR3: CASAGPYSNQPQHF

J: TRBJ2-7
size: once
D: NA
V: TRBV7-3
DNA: TGTGCCAGCAGCTTAACCCCAGGCTCCTACGAGCAGTACTTC
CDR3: CASSLTPGSYEQYF

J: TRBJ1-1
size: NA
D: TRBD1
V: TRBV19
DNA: TGTGCCAGTAATATTGCGGGACAGGGGTCGACTGAAGCTTTCTTT
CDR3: CASNIAGQGSTEAFF

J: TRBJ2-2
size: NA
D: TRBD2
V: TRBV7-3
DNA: TGTGCCAGCAGTCAATTCCGGGGGGGCACCGGGGAGCTGTTTTTT
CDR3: CASSQFRGGTGELFF

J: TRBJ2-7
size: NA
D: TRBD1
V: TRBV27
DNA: TGTGCCAGCAGTAGGACAGGGTCCCACGAGCAGTACTTC
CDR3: CASSRTGSHEQYF

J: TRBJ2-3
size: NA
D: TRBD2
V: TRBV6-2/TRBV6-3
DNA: TGTGCCAGCAGCTTCTCCGGACTAGCGGGGGGAGGAGATACGCAGTATTTT
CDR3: CASSFSGLAGGGDTQYF

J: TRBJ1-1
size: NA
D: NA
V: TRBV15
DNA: TGTGCCACCAGCAGAGTTGGGTCCACTGAAGCTTTCTTT
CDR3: CATSRVGSTEAFF

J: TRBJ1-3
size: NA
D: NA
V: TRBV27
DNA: TGTGCCAGCAGTCTAACCCCGTTGACAGACTCTGGAAACACCATATATTTT
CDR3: CASSLTPLTDSGNTIYF

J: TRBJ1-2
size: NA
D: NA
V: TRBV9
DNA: TGTGCCAGCAGCCTAAGAGGGGGGGTGTATGGCTACACCTTC
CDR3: CASSLRGGVYGYTF

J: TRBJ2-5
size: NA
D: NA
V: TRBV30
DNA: TGTGCCTGGAAGCGTTTTGACACCGCCTCAGAGACCCAGTACTTC
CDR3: CAWKRFDTASETQYF

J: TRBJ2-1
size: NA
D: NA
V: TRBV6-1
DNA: TGTGCCAGCAGTGAAGCGGCAGGGTCTATCAATGAGCAGTTCTTC
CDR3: CASSEAAGSINEQFF

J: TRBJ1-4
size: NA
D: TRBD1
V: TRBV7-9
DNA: TGTGCCAGCAGCTTAACACAGGGGGCTAATGAAAAACTGTTTTTT
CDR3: CASSLTQGANEKLFF

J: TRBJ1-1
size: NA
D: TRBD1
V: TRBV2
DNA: TGTGCCAGCAGTACAGGGGACTTCACTGAAGCTTTCTTT
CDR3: CASSTGDFTEAFF

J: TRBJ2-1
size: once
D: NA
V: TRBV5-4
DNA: TGTGCCAGCAGCGAAGCATCCGGGACCTACAATGAGCAGTTCTTC
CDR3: CASSEASGTYNEQFF

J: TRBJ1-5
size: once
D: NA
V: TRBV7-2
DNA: TGTGCCAGCAGCCGTACGGGTAGCAATCAGCCCCAGCATTTT
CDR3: CASSRTGSNQPQHF

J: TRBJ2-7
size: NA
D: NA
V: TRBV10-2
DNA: TGCGCCAGCAGTGGCACCGGAAGCTACGAGCAGTACTTC
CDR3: CASSGTGSYEQYF

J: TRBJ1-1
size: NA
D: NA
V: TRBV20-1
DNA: TGCAGTGCTAGTCGGCCCATCACTGAAGCTTTCTTT
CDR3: CSASRPITEAFF

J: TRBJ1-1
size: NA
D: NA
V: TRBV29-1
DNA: TGCAGCGTTGATGGAGTAGGGGGTGTGAACACTGAAGCTTTCTTT
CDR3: CSVDGVGGVNTEAFF

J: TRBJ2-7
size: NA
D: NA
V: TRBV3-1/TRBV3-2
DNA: TGTGCCAGCAGCCAAGATTGGGGGGACACCTTCGAGCAGTACTTC
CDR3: CASSQDWGDTFEQYF

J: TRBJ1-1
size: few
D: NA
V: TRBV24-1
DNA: TGTGCCACCAGTGACCGCTGGGGGGGAGCTTTCTTT
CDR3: CATSDRWGGAFF

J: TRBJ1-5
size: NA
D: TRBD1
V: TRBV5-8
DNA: TGTGCCAGCAGCCGCGGACAGGGTAGCCAGCCCCAGCATTTT
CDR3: CASSRGQGSQPQHF

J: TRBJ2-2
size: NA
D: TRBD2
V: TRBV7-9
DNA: TGTGCCGGGCGGGGGGGACACGTCGCCGGGGAGCTGTTTTTT
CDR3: CAGRGGHVAGELFF

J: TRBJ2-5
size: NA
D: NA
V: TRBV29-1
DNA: TGCAGCGTTGGAGAGGAGACCCAGTACTTC
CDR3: CSVGEETQYF

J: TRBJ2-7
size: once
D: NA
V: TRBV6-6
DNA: TGTGCCAGCAGTAGACTGGGGGACGAGCAGTACTTC
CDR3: CASSRLGDEQYF

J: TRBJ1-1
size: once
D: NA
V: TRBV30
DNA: TGTGCCTGGAAACCGGACTTTCTAGCTTTCTTT
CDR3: CAWKPDFLAFF

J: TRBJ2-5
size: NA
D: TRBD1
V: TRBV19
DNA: TGTGCCAGTAGTGCTCCCCGGGACAGGGGAAGGGAGACCCAGTACTTC
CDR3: CASSAPRDRGRETQYF

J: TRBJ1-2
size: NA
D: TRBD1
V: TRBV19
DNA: TGTGCCAGTAGCCTACAGGGGGACTATGGCTACACCTTC
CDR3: CASSLQGDYGYTF

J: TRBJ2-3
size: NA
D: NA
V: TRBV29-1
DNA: TGCAGCGTTGTCCGGACGGGTAGCACAGATACGCAGTATTTT
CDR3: CSVVRTGSTDTQYF

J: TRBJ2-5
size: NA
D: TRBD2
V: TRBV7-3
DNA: TGTGCCAGCAGCTTCCGCGGGGGAGAGACCCAGTACTTC
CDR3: CASSFRGGETQYF

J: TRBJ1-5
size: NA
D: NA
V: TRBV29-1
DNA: TGCAGCGTTATGGGGGGAGGTCAGCCCCAGCATTTT
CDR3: CSVMGGGQPQHF

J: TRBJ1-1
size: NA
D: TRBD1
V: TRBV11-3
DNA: TGTGCCAGCAGCCTTGGACAGGGTACAGCTTTCTTT
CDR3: CASSLGQGTAFF

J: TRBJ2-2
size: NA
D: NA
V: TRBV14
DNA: TGTGCCAGCAGCCACACCGGGGAGCTGTTTTTT
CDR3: CASSHTGELFF

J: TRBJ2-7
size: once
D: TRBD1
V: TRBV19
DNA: TGTGCCAGTAGTGGGGACAGGGACTACGAGCAGTACTTC
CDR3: CASSGDRDYEQYF

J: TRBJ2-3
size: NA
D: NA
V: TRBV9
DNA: TGTGCCAGCAGCGTGTCCGGGCAAAGCACAGATACGCAGTATTTT
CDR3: CASSVSGQSTDTQYF